Each of the 31 T cell receptor beta chains below was sequenced from the same sample in a study of cytomegalovirus exposure and HLA in healthy donors. The study ran its PCR with 60 Vbeta and 13 Jbeta primers. Sequencing used immunoSEQ multiplex PCR; TCRdb keeps in-frame clones, though not all of them. The sample shows around 160,000 clones, about 75% of them seen only once. Sequenced: PBMCs. The receptor set was obtained from a woman aged 40 to 55 in good health and CMV-seropositive.

This clone was picked up one time. CDR3 sequence (DNA): TGTGCCAGCTCACCACGGGGGGGGAAGTCAACCTACGAGCAGTACTTC. This sequence encodes CASSPRGGKSTYEQYF. V and J are TRBV18 and TRBJ2-7; 7 bases fit TRBD2. V dropped 1 base and J dropped 2; count of bases not matched to a gene: 8. CDR1 and CDR2 (germline): KGHSH, LQKENI. This CDR3 contains 16 residues.

Written as DNA, the CDR3 is TGTGCCAGCAGCGCAGGGACAGGGAGTCTCTCCTACGAGCAGTACTTC. This translates into CASSAGTGSLSYEQYF. The J gene is TRBJ2-7, the V gene TRBV13, with 9 bases that match TRBD1. Losses at the gene ends were 5 bases for V and 0 bases for J; bases not matched to a gene: 8. Germline CDR1 is PRHDT and CDR2 is FYEKMQ (reference sequence). The CDR3 totals 16 residues.

V is TRBV6-6 and J is TRBJ2-5; perhaps TRBD1 as D (5 bases). Gene TRBJ2-7 matches the end of the DNA better, so the J call may be wrong. The CDR3 totals 15 residues. From germline, CDR1 is MNHNY and CDR2 SVGAGI (reference sequence). Here the CDR3 reads CASSNTGSQGSEQYF. The CDR3 DNA reads as TGTGCCAGCAGTAATACCGGGTCGCAGGGTTCCGAGCAGTACTTC.

V is TRBV11-2 and J is TRBJ2-1, with 8 bases aligning to TRBD2. J gave up 5 bases and V 4 bases, and 16 bases lay outside the gene matches. Germline-derived CDR1 and CDR2 are SGHAT and FQNNGV. This CDR3 comprises 18 residues. The CDR3 sequence is CASSSPAGTSRNNNEQFF. CDR3 in DNA: TGTGCCAGCAGCTCCCCGGCGGGGACTAGTCGAAACAACAATGAGCAGTTCTTC.

This sequence joins TRBV4-3 and TRBJ2-7; tentative D call: TRBD1 (5 bases). Germline CDR1 is LGHNA and CDR2 is YSLEER. CDR3 length: 17 residues. V was trimmed by 0 bases and J by 0 bases, leaving 15 bases between them. In DNA, the CDR3 is TGCGCCAGCAGCCAAGAGGTGCAGGGATTTAGCTCCTACGAGCAGTACTTC. It is translated as CASSQEVQGFSSYEQYF.

This clone was detected many times. V gene TRBV29-1 combines with J gene TRBJ2-1, with D unclear. Trimming pared 8 bases from V and 5 bases from J, leaving 13 bases between. The germline V gene has CDR1 SQVTM and CDR2 ANQGSEA. The CDR3 is 12 residues long. As DNA, the CDR3 is TGCAGCCCGTTATTGGAGAACAATGAGCAGTTCTTC. It codes for CSPLLENNEQFF.

This chain connects TRBV7-3 to TRBJ1-5; 7 bases agree with TRBD1. The CDR3 totals 18 residues. V shed 4 bases and J 5 bases; nucleotides not matched to a gene: 17. Germline V gives CDR1 SGHTA, CDR2 FQGTGA. The DNA for the CDR3 is TGTGCCAGCAGCTCAGAAACCTCACAGGGGTCCGGGGATCAGCCCCAGCATTTT. Its protein product is CASSSETSQGSGDQPQHF.

Of note for this clone: Within the sample, other DNA sequences also encode this same CDR3. The rearrangement joins TRBV18 to TRBJ1-5; possibly TRBD1 for D (6 bases). There are 14 residues in the CDR3. Trimming took off 4 bases at V and 4 bases at J, with 11 bases between the two ends. CDR1 is KGHSH, CDR2 LQKENI, per germline. CDR3 residues: CASSLGQTNQPQHF. CDR3 in DNA: TGTGCCAGCTCACTGGGACAAACGAATCAGCCCCAGCATTTT.

This chain joins TRBV7-6 and TRBJ2-7; 10 nucleotides agree with TRBD2. CDR3 length: 16 residues. J gave up 3 bases and V 8 bases, and 13 bases lay outside the gene matches. Germline V gives CDR1 SGHVS, CDR2 FNYEAQ. The CDR3 DNA reads TGTGCCAGCTCCCCTAGGGCTAGCGGGAGATACTACGAGCAGTACTTC. This codes for CASSPRASGRYYEQYF.

The V and J genes are TRBV20-1 and TRBJ2-7, with D hard to call. CDR3 size: 11 residues. Germline CDR1 reads DFQATT; CDR2 reads SNEGSKA (reference sequence). With 5 bases removed from V and 6 bases from J, the gap between germline ends came to 11 bases. The CDR3 region is CSAREAIEQYF. The DNA for the CDR3 is TGCAGTGCTCGCGAAGCGATCGAGCAGTACTTC.

The table lists this clone with a count of one. The chain joins TRBV28 to TRBJ1-5, with TRBD1 identical over 8 bases. Unmatched junction bases numbered 16, after V lost 8 bases and J lost 1 base. This CDR3 spans 18 amino acids. The germline CDR1 and CDR2 sequences are MDHEN and SYDVKM. CDR3 region: CASGVGVRTGTSNQPQHF. In DNA form, the CDR3 reads TGTGCCAGCGGAGTTGGAGTTAGGACAGGGACCAGCAATCAGCCCCAGCATTTT.

This clone has just a few counts. The chain uses TRBV6-5 and TRBJ2-4; 7 bases line up with TRBD2. Per the germline V gene, CDR1 is MNHEY and CDR2 is SVGAGI. Germline trimming cut 0 bases from V and 9 bases from J; bases unmatched to any gene: 5. This CDR3 region has 14 residues. In nucleotides, the CDR3 is TGTGCCAGCAGTTACTCACTAGGGGAGGGCATTCAGTACTTC. Residues: CASSYSLGEGIQYF.

This clone was counted a few times. V and J are TRBV15 and TRBJ1-4; tentatively, D is TRBD1 (5 bases). The CDR3 has 17 amino acids. Between the trimmed V and J ends, which lost 0 bases and 1 base, there was a span of 12 bases. Germline V gene data show CDR1 as LNHNV and CDR2 as YYDKDF (reference sequence). The CDR3 sequence: CATSREGVRRTNEKLFF. For the CDR3, the DNA is TGTGCCACCAGCAGAGAAGGGGTTCGGAGAACTAATGAAAAACTGTTTTTT.

This clone was seen a handful of times. The V gene is TRBV6-5, the J gene TRBJ2-3; 10 bases align to TRBD2. CDR3 length: 16 residues. The germline CDR1 and CDR2 sequences are MNHEY and SVGAGI. Unmatched junction bases numbered 7, after V lost 3 bases and J lost 4 bases. CDR3 sequence reads: CASSYQPSGRADTQYF. Here the CDR3 DNA reads TGTGCCAGCAGTTATCAGCCTAGCGGGAGAGCAGATACGCAGTATTTT.

The chain joins TRBV19 to TRBJ2-5, with 12 bases matching TRBD2. J was trimmed by 5 bases and V by 9 bases; bases with no gene match: 10. The CDR3 runs 15 residues. Germline CDR1 is LNHDA and CDR2 is SQIVND (reference sequence). As DNA, the CDR3 is TGTGCCAGCGAAAGACTAGCGGGAGATATGGAGACCCAGTACTTC. Amino acid sequence: CASERLAGDMETQYF.

This chain joins TRBV29-1 and TRBJ2-3; the match to TRBD1 covers 8 bases. With 3 bases clipped from V and 0 bases from J, the junction kept 17 bases outside the gene matches. CDR3 length: 19 amino acids. Germline lookup yields CDR1 SQVTM and CDR2 ANQGSEA. The CDR3 DNA is TGCAGCGTTGATAGGGCCCTGCTGACAGGGGCCTCTAGCACAGATACGCAGTATTTT. Translated, it gives CSVDRALLTGASSTDTQYF.

The CDR3 sequence: CASSSLDRSSGNTIYF. The CDR3 DNA sequence: TGTGCCAGCAGCTCGCTCGACAGAAGCTCTGGAAACACCATATATTTT. V gene TRBV5-5 combines with J gene TRBJ1-3; weak D call: TRBD1 (5 bases). The CDR3 has 16 amino acids. The ends were cut back, 3 bases at V and 0 bases at J, with 13 bases in the middle. Per germline, CDR1 SGHKS and CDR2 YYEKEE (reference sequence).

The rearrangement links TRBV27 to TRBJ1-3; D may be TRBD1 (6 bases). The CDR3 sequence is 19 residues long. V was cut by 2 bases and J by 0 bases, with 20 bases left in between. Per germline, CDR1 MNHEY and CDR2 SMNVEV (reference sequence). The CDR3: CASSLSPPLRGYSGNTIYF. Here the CDR3 DNA reads TGTGCCAGCAGTTTAAGCCCGCCTCTGAGGGGGTACTCTGGAAACACCATATATTTT.

CDR3 in amino acids: CASRTSSTGGRYEQYF. CDR3 nucleotide sequence: TGTGCCAGTAGAACCAGCTCGACAGGGGGCAGGTACGAGCAGTACTTC. J is TRBJ2-7 and V is TRBV19; 10 nucleotides align to TRBD1. V was pared by 6 bases and J by 4 bases, with 12 bases of the junction left unmatched. The CDR3 runs 16 residues. Germline V gene lookup returns CDR1 LNHDA and CDR2 SQIVND (reference sequence).

This clone was seen a few times. This chain joins TRBV6-5 and TRBJ1-1; TRBD1 is a possible D gene (5 bases). V was clipped by 4 bases and J by 11 bases, with 11 bases between them. Germline V gene sequence: CDR1 MNHEY, CDR2 SVGAGI. The CDR3 is 11 residues long. CDR3 sequence reads: CASSSGRDAFF. DNA of the CDR3: TGTGCCAGCAGTTCGGGGCGGGATGCTTTCTTT.

This chain uses TRBV27 with TRBJ1-5; unclear D gene. Germline values: CDR1 MNHEY, CDR2 SMNVEV (reference sequence). The CDR3 extends over 17 amino acids. V lost 6 bases, J lost 2 bases, and 20 bases lay in between. The CDR3, as DNA: TGTGCCAGCAGACACACCGACATCCTCTTGGGCAATCAGCCCCAGCATTTT. Amino acids: CASRHTDILLGNQPQHF.

This clone was observed a handful of times. The chain carries TRBV15 and TRBJ1-2, with a tentative D call TRBD1 (5 bases). The germline CDR1 and CDR2 sequences are LNHNV and YYDKDF (reference sequence). V lost 7 bases to trimming and J lost 7 bases, with 16 bases between them. The CDR3 extends over 13 amino acids. The CDR3 DNA sequence: TGTGCCACCACTCCAGGGCCGAGGAGTGGCTACACCTTC. It encodes CATTPGPRSGYTF.

The V and J genes are TRBV18 and TRBJ1-1; 8 positions match TRBD1. Germline values: CDR1 KGHSH, CDR2 LQKENI. Trimming removed 0 bases from V and 1 base from J; junction bases left unmatched: 1. CDR3 length: 15 amino acids. Here the CDR3 reads CASSPPQGANTEAFF. CDR3 DNA: TGTGCCAGCTCACCACCGCAGGGGGCGAACACTGAAGCTTTCTTT.

Only a few counts were recorded for this clone. The gene calls are TRBV29-1 and TRBJ2-3; D is possibly TRBD1 (5 bases). The germline V gene has CDR1 SQVTM and CDR2 ANQGSEA. V gave up 0 bases and J gave up 0 bases, with 19 bases separating them. The CDR3 has 18 residues. CDR3 in amino acids: CSVEDLVTGLSSTDTQYF. Here the CDR3 DNA reads TGCAGCGTTGAAGATCTTGTTACAGGCCTATCTAGCACAGATACGCAGTATTTT.

The chain is built from TRBV28 and TRBJ1-2, with a tentative D call TRBD1 (6 bases). The CDR3 is 12 amino acids. Germline V gene sequence: CDR1 MDHEN, CDR2 SYDVKM. V was pared by 3 bases and J by 8 bases, with 10 bases between. The CDR3 nucleotides are TGTGCCAGCAGTTTTCAGGGGAGCGGCTACACCTTC. The encoded protein is CASSFQGSGYTF.

This clone was observed once. The V gene is TRBV28, the J gene TRBJ1-1; maybe TRBD1 (5 bases). V was shortened by 5 bases and J by 7 bases, with 8 bases between the two germline ends. The CDR3 is made up of 11 amino acids. Germline loops: CDR1 MDHEN, CDR2 SYDVKM. The CDR3 is CASSEDIEAFF. The CDR3 DNA reads TGTGCCAGCAGTGAGGACATTGAAGCTTTCTTT.

The V and J genes are TRBV30 and TRBJ2-7; perhaps TRBD1 as D (5 bases). V was trimmed by 5 bases and J by 4 bases, leaving 9 bases between them. The CDR3 contains 11 residues. Per the germline V gene, CDR1 is GTSNPN and CDR2 is SVGIG (reference sequence). CDR3 protein: CAWGASYEQYF. The CDR3 DNA sequence: TGTGCCTGGGGGGCCTCTTACGAGCAGTACTTC. Supplemented by reference TRBV30 and TRBJ2-7, the full variable domain reads SQTIHQWPATLVQPVGSPLSLECTVEGTSNPNLYWYRQAAGRGLQLLFYSVGIGQISSEVPQNLSASRPQDRQFILSSKKLLLSDSGFYLCAWGASYEQYFGPGTRLTVT.

The rearrangement joins TRBV29-1 to TRBJ1-3; D is perhaps TRBD1 (6 bases). The V gene's germline CDR1 is SQVTM and CDR2 ANQGSEA. V lost 7 bases to trimming and J lost 6 bases, with 16 bases between them. The CDR3 consists of 13 residues. DNA for the CDR3: TGCAGCGCCCTCGAGACAGGTTCAAACACCATATATTTT. It yields the protein CSALETGSNTIYF.

V is TRBV5-1 and J is TRBJ2-2, with D possibly being TRBD1 (6 bases). From germline, CDR1 is SGHRS and CDR2 YFSETQ. The V gene lost 2 bases and the J gene lost 1 base, with 9 bases spanning the gap. This CDR3 is built from 15 residues. This CDR3 reads CASSFLQGNTGELFF. CDR3 nucleotide sequence: TGCGCCAGCAGCTTCTTACAGGGGAACACCGGGGAGCTGTTTTTT.

The chain uses TRBV5-1 and TRBJ2-3, with TRBD2 identical over 11 bases. Trimming cost V 3 bases and J 2 bases; bases outside gene matches: 5. Looked up from germline, CDR1 is SGHRS and CDR2 is YFSETQ. The CDR3 is 16 amino acids. The CDR3 region has the DNA TGCGCCAGCAGCTACGGGACTAGCGGATCCACAGATACGCAGTATTTT. Encoded protein: CASSYGTSGSTDTQYF. Variable domain in full (rest from reference TRBV5-1 and TRBJ2-3): KAGVTQTPRYLIKTRGQQVTLSCSPISGHRSVSWYQQTPGQGLQFLFEYFSETQRNKGNFPGRFSGRQFSNSRSEMNVSTLELGDSALYLCASSYGTSGSTDTQYFGPGTRLTVL.

V gene TRBV6-6 combines with J gene TRBJ2-5, with 14 nucleotides matching TRBD2. CDR1 and CDR2 (germline): MNHNY, SVGAGI (reference sequence). CDR3 length: 16 residues. Germline trimming cut 5 bases from V and 5 bases from J; bases unmatched to any gene: 7. In DNA, the CDR3 is TGTGCCAGCAGTCGCGGACTAGCGGGAGGTCGGGAGACCCAGTACTTC. Its protein is CASSRGLAGGRETQYF.